Described below is a single TCR beta chain sequence and its context. The TCRbeta library incorporated unique molecular identifiers. A single record per CDR3 protein comes from TCRdb applying MiXCR to the PCR reads. The repertoire includes some 350,000 distinct CDR3 sequences, 10% of them detected once, and 2.4% sits in the top ten. These data come from a study of T-cell reconstitution after alpha-beta-depleted transplantation in children. V lost 5 bases to trimming and J lost 6 bases, with 14 bases between them. The CDR3 runs 13 residues. This specimen consisted of PBMCs from the stem cell graft donor, obtained from the stem cell graft. The receptor was derived from a human donor who donated a stem cell graft to a child with acute lymphoblastic leukemia. The V call is TRBV12-3 or TRBV12-4, the J call TRBJ2-7, with D perhaps given as TRBD1 or TRBD2 (5 bases each). The CDR3 DNA reads as TGTGCCAGCAGTATGGGACCACGGACCGAGCAGTACTTC. Protein sequence: CASSMGPRTEQYF.